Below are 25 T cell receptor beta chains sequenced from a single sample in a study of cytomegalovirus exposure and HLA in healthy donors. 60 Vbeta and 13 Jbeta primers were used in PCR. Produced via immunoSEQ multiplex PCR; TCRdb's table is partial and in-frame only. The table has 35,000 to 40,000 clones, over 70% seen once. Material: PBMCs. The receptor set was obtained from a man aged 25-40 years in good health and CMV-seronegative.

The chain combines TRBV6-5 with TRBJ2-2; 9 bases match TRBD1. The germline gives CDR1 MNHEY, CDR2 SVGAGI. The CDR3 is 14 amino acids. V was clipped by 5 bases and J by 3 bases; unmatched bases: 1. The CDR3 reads CASSRQGDTGELFF. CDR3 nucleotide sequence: TGTGCCAGCAGTCGACAGGGGGACACCGGGGAGCTGTTTTTT.

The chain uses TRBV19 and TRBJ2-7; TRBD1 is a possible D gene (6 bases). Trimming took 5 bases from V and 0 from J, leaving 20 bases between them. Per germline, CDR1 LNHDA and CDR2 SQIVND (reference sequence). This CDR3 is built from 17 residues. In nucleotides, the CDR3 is TGTGCCAGTAGTGGTCAGGAAGGACAGTGTAGCTCCTACGAGCAGTACTTC. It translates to CASSGQEGQCSSYEQYF.

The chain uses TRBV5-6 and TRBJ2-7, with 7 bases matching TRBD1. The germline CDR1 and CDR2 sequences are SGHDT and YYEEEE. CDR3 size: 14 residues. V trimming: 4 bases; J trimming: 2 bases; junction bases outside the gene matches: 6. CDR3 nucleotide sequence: TGTGCCAGCAGCGAGTCCGGGACAGCCTACGAGCAGTACTTC. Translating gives CASSESGTAYEQYF.

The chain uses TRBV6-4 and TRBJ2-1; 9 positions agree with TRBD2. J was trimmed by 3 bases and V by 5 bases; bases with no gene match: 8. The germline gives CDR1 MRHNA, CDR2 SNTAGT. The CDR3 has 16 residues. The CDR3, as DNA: TGTGCCAGCAGTCCGCGTAGCGGGAGTGGCTACAATGAGCAGTTCTTC. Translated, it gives CASSPRSGSGYNEQFF.

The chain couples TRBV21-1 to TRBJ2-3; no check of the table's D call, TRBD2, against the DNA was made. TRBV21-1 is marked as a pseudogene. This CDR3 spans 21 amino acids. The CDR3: CASSKRPRTSGSPTRTDTQYF. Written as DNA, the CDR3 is TGTGCCAGCAGCAAACGTCCCAGGACTAGCGGGAGTCCAACTCGCACAGATACGCAGTATTTT.

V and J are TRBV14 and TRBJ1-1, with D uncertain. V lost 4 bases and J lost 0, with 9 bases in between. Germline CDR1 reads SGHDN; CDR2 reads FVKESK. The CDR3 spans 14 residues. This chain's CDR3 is CASSPDNMNTEAFF. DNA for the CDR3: TGTGCCAGCAGCCCAGACAACATGAACACTGAAGCTTTCTTT.

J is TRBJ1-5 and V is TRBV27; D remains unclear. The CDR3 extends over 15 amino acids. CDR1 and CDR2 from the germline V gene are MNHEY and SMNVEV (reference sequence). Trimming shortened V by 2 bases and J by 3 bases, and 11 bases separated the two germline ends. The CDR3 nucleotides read TGTGCCAGCAGTTTACGCCAGGTACTCAATCAGCCCCAGCATTTT. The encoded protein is CASSLRQVLNQPQHF.

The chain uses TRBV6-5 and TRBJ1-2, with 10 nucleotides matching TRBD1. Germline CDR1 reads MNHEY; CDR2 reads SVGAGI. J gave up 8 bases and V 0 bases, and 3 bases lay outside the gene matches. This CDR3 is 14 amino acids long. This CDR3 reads CASSYSPTGGGYTF. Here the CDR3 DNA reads TGTGCCAGCAGTTACTCGCCGACAGGGGGCGGCTACACCTTC.

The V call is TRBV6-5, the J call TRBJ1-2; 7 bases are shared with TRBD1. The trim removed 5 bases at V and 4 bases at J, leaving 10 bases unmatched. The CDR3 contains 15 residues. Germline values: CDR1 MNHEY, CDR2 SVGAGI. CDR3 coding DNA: TGTGCCAGCAGTCTTGGGCCGGGGACAGTCTATGGCTACACCTTC. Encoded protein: CASSLGPGTVYGYTF.

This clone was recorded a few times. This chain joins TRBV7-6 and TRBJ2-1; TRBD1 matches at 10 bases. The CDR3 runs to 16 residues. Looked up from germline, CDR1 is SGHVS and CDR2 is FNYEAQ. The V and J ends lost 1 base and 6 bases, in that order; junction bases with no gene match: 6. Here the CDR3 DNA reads TGTGCCAGCAGCTTAGTATGGGACAGGGGCTCCAATGAGCAGTTCTTC. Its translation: CASSLVWDRGSNEQFF.

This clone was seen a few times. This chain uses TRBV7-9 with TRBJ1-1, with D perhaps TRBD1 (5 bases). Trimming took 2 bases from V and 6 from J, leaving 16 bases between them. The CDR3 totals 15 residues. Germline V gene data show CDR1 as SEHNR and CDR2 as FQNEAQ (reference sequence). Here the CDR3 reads CASSLPGRGTPEAFF. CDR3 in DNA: TGTGCCAGCAGCTTACCCGGGCGGGGCACCCCTGAAGCTTTCTTT.

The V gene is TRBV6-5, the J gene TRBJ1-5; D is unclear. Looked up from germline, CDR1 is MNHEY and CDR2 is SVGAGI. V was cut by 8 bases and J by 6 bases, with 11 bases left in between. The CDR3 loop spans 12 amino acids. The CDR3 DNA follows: TGTGCCAGCGGCAATGTGGCTCAGCCCCAGCATTTT. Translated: CASGNVAQPQHF.

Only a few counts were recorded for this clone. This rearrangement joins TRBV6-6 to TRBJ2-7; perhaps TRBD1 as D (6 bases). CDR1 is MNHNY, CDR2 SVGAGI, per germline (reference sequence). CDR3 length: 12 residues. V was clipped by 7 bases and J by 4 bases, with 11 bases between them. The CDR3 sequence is CASTDRMYEQYF. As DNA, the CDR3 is TGTGCCAGCACTGACAGGATGTACGAGCAGTACTTC.

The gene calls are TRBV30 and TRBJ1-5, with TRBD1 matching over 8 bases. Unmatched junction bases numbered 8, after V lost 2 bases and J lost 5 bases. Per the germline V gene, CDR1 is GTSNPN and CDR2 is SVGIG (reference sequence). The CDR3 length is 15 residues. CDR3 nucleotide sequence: TGTGCCTGGAGTTCCGGACAGGGCCGACATCAGCCCCAGCATTTT. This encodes CAWSSGQGRHQPQHF.

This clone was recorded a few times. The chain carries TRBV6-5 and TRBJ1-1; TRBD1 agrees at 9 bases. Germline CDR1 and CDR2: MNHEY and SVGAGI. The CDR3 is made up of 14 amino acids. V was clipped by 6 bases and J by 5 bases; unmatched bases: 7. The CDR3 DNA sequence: TGTGCCAGCAGGCCCGACAGGGGGAGAACTGAAGCTTTCTTT. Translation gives CASRPDRGRTEAFF.

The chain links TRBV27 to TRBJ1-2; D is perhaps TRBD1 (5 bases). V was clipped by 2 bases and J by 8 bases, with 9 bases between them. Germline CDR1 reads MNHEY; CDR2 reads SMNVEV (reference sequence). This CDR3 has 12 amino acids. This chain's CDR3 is CASSLRGGGYTF. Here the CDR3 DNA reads TGTGCCAGCAGTTTACGGGGGGGAGGCTACACCTTC.

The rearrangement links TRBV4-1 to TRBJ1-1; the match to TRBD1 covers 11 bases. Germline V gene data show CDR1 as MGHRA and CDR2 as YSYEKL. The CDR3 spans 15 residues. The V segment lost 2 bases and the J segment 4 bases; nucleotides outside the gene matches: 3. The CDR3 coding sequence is TGCGCCAGCAGCCAATCCGGGACAGGGGGCACTGAAGCTTTCTTT. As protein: CASSQSGTGGTEAFF.

CDR3: CAGGAVSEKLFF. Written as DNA, the CDR3 is TGTGCCGGAGGGGCGGTGAGTGAAAAACTGTTTTTT. The V call is TRBV6-1, the J call TRBJ1-4; D is perhaps TRBD1 (5 bases). CDR1 and CDR2 from the germline V gene are MNHNS and SASEGT. Trimming pared 11 bases from V and 7 bases from J, leaving 14 bases between. The CDR3 contains 12 residues.

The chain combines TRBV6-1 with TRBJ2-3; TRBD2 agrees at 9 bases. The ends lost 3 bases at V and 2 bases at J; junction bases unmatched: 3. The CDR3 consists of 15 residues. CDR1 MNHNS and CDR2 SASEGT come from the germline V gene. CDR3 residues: CASSDGGGATDTQYF. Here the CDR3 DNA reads TGTGCCAGCAGTGACGGCGGGGGGGCCACAGATACGCAGTATTTT.

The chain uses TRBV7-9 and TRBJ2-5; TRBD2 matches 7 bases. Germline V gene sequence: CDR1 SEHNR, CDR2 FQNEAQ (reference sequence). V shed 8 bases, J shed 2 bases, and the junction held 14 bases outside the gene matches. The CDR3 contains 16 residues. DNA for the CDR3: TGTGCCAGCGCCCGGGGGGTGCGCCTTAGTCAAGAGACCCAGTACTTC. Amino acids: CASARGVRLSQETQYF.

CDR3 in DNA: TGTGCCAGCAGCCTACTGCGGGACAGGGTCCCCATAGCTTTCTTT. Translated: CASSLLRDRVPIAFF. The chain links TRBV5-6 to TRBJ1-1; 9 nucleotides align to TRBD1. Germline trimming cut 4 bases from V and 10 bases from J; bases unmatched to any gene: 14. The CDR3 loop spans 15 amino acids. Looked up from germline, CDR1 is SGHDT and CDR2 is YYEEEE.

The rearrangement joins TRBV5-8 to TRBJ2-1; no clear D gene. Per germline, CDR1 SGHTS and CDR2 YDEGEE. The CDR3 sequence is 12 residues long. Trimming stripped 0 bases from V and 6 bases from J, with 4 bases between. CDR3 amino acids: CASSLGINEQFF. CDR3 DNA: TGTGCCAGCAGCTTGGGTATCAATGAGCAGTTCTTC.

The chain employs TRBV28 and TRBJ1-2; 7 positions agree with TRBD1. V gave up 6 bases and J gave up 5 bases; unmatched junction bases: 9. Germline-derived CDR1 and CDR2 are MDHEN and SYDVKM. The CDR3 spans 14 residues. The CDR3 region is CASRRNSGGYGYTF. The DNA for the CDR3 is TGTGCCAGCAGAAGAAACTCAGGGGGTTATGGCTACACCTTC.

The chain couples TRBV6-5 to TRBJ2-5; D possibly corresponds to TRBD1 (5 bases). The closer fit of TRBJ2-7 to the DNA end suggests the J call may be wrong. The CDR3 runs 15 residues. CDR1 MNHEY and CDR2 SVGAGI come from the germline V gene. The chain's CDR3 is CASSYSLTDSYEQYF. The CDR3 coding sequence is TGTGCCAGCAGTTACTCGTTGACAGATTCCTACGAGCAGTACTTC.

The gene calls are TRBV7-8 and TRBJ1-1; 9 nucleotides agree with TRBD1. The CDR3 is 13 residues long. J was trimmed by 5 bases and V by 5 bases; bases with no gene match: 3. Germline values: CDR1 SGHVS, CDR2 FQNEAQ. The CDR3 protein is CASSGQGMTEAFF. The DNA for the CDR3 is TGTGCCAGCAGCGGACAGGGGATGACTGAAGCTTTCTTT.